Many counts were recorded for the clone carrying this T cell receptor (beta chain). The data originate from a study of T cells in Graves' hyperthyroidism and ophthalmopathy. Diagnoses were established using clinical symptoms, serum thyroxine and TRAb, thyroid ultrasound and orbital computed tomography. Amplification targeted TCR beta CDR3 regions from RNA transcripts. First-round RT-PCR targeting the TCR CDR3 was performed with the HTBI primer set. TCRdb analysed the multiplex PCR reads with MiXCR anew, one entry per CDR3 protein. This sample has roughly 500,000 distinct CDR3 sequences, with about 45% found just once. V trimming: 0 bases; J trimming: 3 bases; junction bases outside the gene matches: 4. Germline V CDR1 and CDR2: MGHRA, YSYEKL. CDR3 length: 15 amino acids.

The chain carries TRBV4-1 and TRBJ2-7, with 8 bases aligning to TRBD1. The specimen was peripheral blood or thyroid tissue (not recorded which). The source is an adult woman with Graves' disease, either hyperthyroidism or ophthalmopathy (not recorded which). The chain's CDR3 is CASSQEGGTGYEQYF. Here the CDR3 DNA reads TGCGCCAGCAGCCAAGAGGGCGGGACAGGCTACGAGCAGTACTTC.